The clone carrying this T cell receptor (beta chain) was found a few times. Its antigen is undetermined. Unmatched junction bases numbered 12, after V lost 8 bases and J lost 5 bases. The germline CDR1 and CDR2 sequences are SNHLY and FYNNEI. This CDR3 spans 15 amino acids. Generated by immunoSEQ multiplex PCR, the TCRdb table keeps only in-frame clones and is missing some. Of 40,000 to 45,000 clones in the sample, approximately 75% were seen once. Patients with a history of autoimmune disease or on systemic immunosuppression were excluded. Researchers took blood at baseline, on cycle 4 day 1, and on cycle 7 day 1. The sample originates from a study of OX40 agonist ivuxolimab in advanced cancers. Study-level information: Three patients responded partially, comprising one with hepatocellular carcinoma and two with cutaneous melanoma.

Study observations and caveats: Certain nonresponders likewise exhibited a low normalized T-cell clonal expansion.

The source of this sequence is an adult with an advanced solid tumor such as melanoma, head and neck, liver or kidney cancer. The sequences come from CD4+ or CD8+ T cells sorted from blood, collected in a trial of the OX40 agonist ivuxolimab. The V gene is TRBV2, the J gene TRBJ2-5, with 9 nucleotides matching TRBD1. The CDR3 bases are TGTGCCAGCCCTCCCCGGGACAGGGTGTTCGAGACCCAGTACTTC. Protein: CASPPRDRVFETQYF.